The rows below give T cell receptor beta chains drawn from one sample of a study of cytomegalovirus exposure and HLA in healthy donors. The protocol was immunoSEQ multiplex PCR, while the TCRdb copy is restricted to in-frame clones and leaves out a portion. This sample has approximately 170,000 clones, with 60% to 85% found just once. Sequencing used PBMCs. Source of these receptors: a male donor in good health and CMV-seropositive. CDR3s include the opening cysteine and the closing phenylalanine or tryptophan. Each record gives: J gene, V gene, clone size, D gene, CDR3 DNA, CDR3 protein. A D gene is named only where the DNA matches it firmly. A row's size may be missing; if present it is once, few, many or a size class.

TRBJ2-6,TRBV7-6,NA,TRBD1,TGTGCCAGCAGCAGGGACAGGGGGCCTGGGGCCAACGTCCTGACTTTC,CASSRDRGPGANVLTF
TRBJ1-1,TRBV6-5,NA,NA,TGTGCCAGCAGTTACTCACGGAGTTCACACACTGAAGCTTTCTTT,CASSYSRSSHTEAFF
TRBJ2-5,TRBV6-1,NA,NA,TGTGCCACCTGGCTGTCACAAGAGACCCAGTACTTC,CATWLSQETQYF
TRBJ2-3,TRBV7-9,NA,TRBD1,TGTGCCAGCAGCTCCCGGGACAGGGGACTGGGTACGCAGTATTTT,CASSSRDRGLGTQYF
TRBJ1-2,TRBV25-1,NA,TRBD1,TGTGCCAGCAGCCAGGGACAGATGGATGGCTACACCTTC,CASSQGQMDGYTF
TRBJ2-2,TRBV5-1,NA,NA,TGCGCCAGCTTTAAGGAGCGCACCGGGGAGCTGTTTTTT,CASFKERTGELFF
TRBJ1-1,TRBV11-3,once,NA,TGTGCCAGCAGCCAAACAAGGAACACTGAAGCTTTCTTT,CASSQTRNTEAFF
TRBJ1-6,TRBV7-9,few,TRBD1,TGTGCCAGCAGCTCGGGACAGGGTTGGGAGTCACCCCTCCACTTT,CASSSGQGWESPLHF
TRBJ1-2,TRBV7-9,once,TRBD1,TGTGCCAGCAGTTCCCGGGGGACAGGGGATAACTATGGCTACACCTTC,CASSSRGTGDNYGYTF
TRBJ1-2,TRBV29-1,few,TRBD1,TGCAGCGCCCCGGTCGCGGGACAGGGGGCTAACTATGGCTACACCTTC,CSAPVAGQGANYGYTF
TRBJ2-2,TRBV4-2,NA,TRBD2,TGTGCCAGCAGCCACACGCTAAGCGGGGGCGGGATGGGGACCGGGGAGCTGTTTTTT,CASSHTLSGGGMGTGELFF
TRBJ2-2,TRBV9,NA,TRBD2,TGTGCCAGCAGCCCCGTAAGCGGGGGGCCGTTCACCGGGGAGCTGTTTTTT,CASSPVSGGPFTGELFF
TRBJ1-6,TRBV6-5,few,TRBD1,TGTGCCAGCAGTTGGCAGGGGGCGAGATCACCCCTCCACTTT,CASSWQGARSPLHF
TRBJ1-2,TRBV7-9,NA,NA,TGTGCCAGCAGCATTTCCGGACCAGGGGATCTCTATGGCTACACCTTC,CASSISGPGDLYGYTF
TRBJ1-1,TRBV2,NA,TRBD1,TGTGCCAGCAGTTTCGACAGGGGGAACACTGAAGCTTTCTTT,CASSFDRGNTEAFF
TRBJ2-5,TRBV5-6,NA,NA,TGTGCCAGCAGCTCACGACTAGTTGGGCTCCAAGAGACCCAGTACTTC,CASSSRLVGLQETQYF
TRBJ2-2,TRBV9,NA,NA,TGTGCCAGCAGCGTAGCCGGGGCGAACACCGGGGAGCTGTTTTTT,CASSVAGANTGELFF
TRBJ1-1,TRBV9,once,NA,TGTGCCAGCAGCGACGGGGACACTGAAGCTTTCTTT,CASSDGDTEAFF
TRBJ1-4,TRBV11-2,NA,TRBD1,TGTGCCAGCAGTCAGGACAGGGGACGTGAAAAACTGTTTTTT,CASSQDRGREKLFF
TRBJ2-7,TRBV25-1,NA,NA,TGTGCCAGCAGTCCCGGACAGACCTACGAGCAGTACTTC,CASSPGQTYEQYF
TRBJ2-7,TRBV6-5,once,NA,TGTGCCAGCAGTTACTCGAAGGAGAAAGACGAGCAGTACTTC,CASSYSKEKDEQYF
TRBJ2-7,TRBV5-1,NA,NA,TGCGCCAGCAGCTTGGCGACACCATACGAGCAGTACTTC,CASSLATPYEQYF
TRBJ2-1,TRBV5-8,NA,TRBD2,TGTGCCAGCAGCCATGGACTAGCGGGGGGGGAATCCTACAATGAGCAGTTCTTC,CASSHGLAGGESYNEQFF
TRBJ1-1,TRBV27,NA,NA,TGTGCCAGCGCCCAGGGCACTGAAGCTTTCTTT,CASAQGTEAFF
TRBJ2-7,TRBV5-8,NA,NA,TGTGCCAGCAGCTTCGACACCTACGAGCAGTACTTC,CASSFDTYEQYF
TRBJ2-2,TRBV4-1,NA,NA,TGCGCCAGCAGCCAAGAACAATTCGCATCGGGGAGGACCGGGGAGCTGTTTTTT,CASSQEQFASGRTGELFF
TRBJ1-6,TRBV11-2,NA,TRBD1,TGTGCCAGCAGCCTGGACAGGGGTAATAATTCACCCCTCCACTTT,CASSLDRGNNSPLHF
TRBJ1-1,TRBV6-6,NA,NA,TGTGCCAGCAGTTACTCGACCGGGGTCGGGAACACTGAAGCTTTCTTT,CASSYSTGVGNTEAFF
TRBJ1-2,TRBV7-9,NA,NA,TGTGCCAGCAGCTTATTGGGGGGGAGACTCGATGGCTACACCTTC,CASSLLGGRLDGYTF
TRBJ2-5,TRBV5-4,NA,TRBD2,TGTGCCAGCAGCTTGCCTAGCGGGGGGCTCCAAGAGACCCAGTACTTC,CASSLPSGGLQETQYF
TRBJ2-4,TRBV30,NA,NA,TGTGCCTGGAGCATCCCCCAGGGTCCTAGGAACATTCAGTACTTC,CAWSIPQGPRNIQYF
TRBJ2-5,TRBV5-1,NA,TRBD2,TGCGCCAGCGGGCGGGAGCACCTCCAAGAGACCCAGTACTTC,CASGREHLQETQYF
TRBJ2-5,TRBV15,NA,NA,TGTGCCACCGGCAGTCAACGAGGGTACCAAGAGACCCAGTACTTC,CATGSQRGYQETQYF
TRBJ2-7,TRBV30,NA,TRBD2,TGTGCCTGGTCTCTCGGCGGGGGATCCTACGAGCAGTACTTC,CAWSLGGGSYEQYF
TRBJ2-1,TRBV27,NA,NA,TGTGCCAGCAGTTTTTCGGACAGCTCCTACAATGAGCAGTTCTTC,CASSFSDSSYNEQFF
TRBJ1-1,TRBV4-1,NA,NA,TGCGCCAGCAGCCAAGTCAGCAGGCGGGCCACTGAAGCTTTCTTT,CASSQVSRRATEAFF
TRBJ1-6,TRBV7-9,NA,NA,TGTGCCAGCAGCTTGGGGCAGGGGTTTAGTAATTCACCCCTCCACTTT,CASSLGQGFSNSPLHF
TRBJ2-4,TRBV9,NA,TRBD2,TGTGCCAGCAGCGTAGACCGGGGGGGCTCGGCCAAAAACATTCAGTACTTC,CASSVDRGGSAKNIQYF
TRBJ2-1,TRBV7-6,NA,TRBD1,TGTGCCAGCAGCTTCGGAGGCAGGGGGCTCATCTTGTACAATGAGCAGTTCTTC,CASSFGGRGLILYNEQFF
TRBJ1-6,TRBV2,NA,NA,TGTGCCAGCAGTGGAGAAGGGTCCGACAGATTTAGAGATTCACCCCTCCACTTT,CASSGEGSDRFRDSPLHF
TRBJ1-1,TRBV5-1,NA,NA,TGCGCCAGCAGCTTCAGTCGAGATAGGTACTACAGGGTCACTGAAGCTTTCTTT,CASSFSRDRYYRVTEAFF
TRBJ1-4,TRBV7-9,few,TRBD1,TGTGCCAGCAGTCCTCTGACAGGGACGGGTGAAAAACTGTTTTTT,CASSPLTGTGEKLFF
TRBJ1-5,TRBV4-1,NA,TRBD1,TGCGCCAGCAGCCCCGAATCAGGGGGCGCGAATCAGCCCCAGCATTTT,CASSPESGGANQPQHF
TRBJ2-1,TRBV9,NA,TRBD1,TGTGCCAGCAGCACAGGACAGGGTAACTCCTACAATGAGCAGTTCTTC,CASSTGQGNSYNEQFF
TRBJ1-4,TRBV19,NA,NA,TGTGCCAGTAGCTCCCCGGGACGGGCGGGGGAAAAACTGTTTTTT,CASSSPGRAGEKLFF
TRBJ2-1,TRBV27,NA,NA,TGTGCCAGTGGTTTCCTGAGCTCCTACAATGAGCAGTTCTTC,CASGFLSSYNEQFF
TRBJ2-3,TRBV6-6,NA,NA,TGTGCCAGCAGTTACTCTAAGGGAGCCCATACGCAGTATTTT,CASSYSKGAHTQYF
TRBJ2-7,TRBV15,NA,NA,TGTGCCACCAGCAGAGGGGGAGGGGGGGGATACTACGAGCAGTACTTC,CATSRGGGGGYYEQYF
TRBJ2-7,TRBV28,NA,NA,TGTGCCAGCGGAGAGACCGGTTCGTACGAGCAGTACTTC,CASGETGSYEQYF
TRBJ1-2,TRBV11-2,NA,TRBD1,TGTGCCAGCAGCTCCTCCCGGGACAGGGGGCGCGACTATGGCTACACCTTC,CASSSSRDRGRDYGYTF
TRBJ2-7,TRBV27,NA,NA,TGTGCCAGCAGTTTAGTTGGAGCCTCCTACGAGCAGTACTTC,CASSLVGASYEQYF
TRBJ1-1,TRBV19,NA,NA,TGTGCCAGTAGTATAGGAGTGAACACTGAAGCTTTCTTT,CASSIGVNTEAFF
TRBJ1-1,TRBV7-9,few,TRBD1,TGTGCCAGCAGCTGGACAGGGAACACTGAAGCTTTCTTT,CASSWTGNTEAFF
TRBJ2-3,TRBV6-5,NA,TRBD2,TGTGCCAGCAGTTCCCAACCCGGACTAGTGACGCAGTATTTT,CASSSQPGLVTQYF